Listed here is a single TCR beta chain. The antigen remains unidentified. CDR3 size: 16 residues. V was pared by 8 bases and J by 0 bases, with 5 bases of the junction left unmatched. Germline assignment: CDR1 SNHLY and CDR2 FYNNEI. The source of the sample is a study of T cell repertoires in cytomegalovirus infection. In the study overall: Used in the study were CMV epitopes, some recently identified and HLA-C-restricted, others well-studied and HLA-B-restricted.

TCRdb redid the calling of the reads with MiXCR, one entry per CDR3 protein. The repertoire has nearly 700,000 distinct CDR3 sequences, roughly 33% of them found once; the top ten carry 18%. The TCR comes from a human donor in good health (CMV status not recorded). Some clones in this sample may be carry-over from other donors' samples. The sequenced sample was cultured PBMCs, obtained from culture after CMV antigen stimulation. The V call is TRBV2, the J call TRBJ2-6, with 9 bases aligning to TRBD1. The CDR3 reads CASSGTGLSGANVLTF. In DNA form, the CDR3 reads TGTGCCAGCTCCGGGACAGGGCTCTCTGGGGCCAACGTCCTGACTTTC.